Listed below are T cell receptor beta chains from one sample, sequenced in a study of prognosis after radiotherapy for stage I lung cancer. Using its own MiXCR run on the multiplex PCR reads, TCRdb lists one record per CDR3 protein. The sample yields around 56,000 distinct CDR3 sequences, approximately 25% seen once. Source: PBMCs, taken before or after stereotactic body radiation therapy (not recorded which). These receptor sequences come from a donor aged 50 or older with non-small cell lung cancer. Each CDR3 is given with its conserved first and last residue. A D gene is named only where the DNA matches it firmly. Expanded clones are given a class, and other clones once, few, many or no size at all.

TRBJ2-1	TRBD2	many	TRBV19	CASSPAGGTYNEQFF	TGTGCCAGTAGCCCCGCGGGGGGGACCTACAATGAGCAGTTCTTC
TRBJ2-7	NA	many	TRBV7-9	CASSPVGSYEQYF	TGTGCCAGCAGCCCTGTGGGCTCCTACGAGCAGTACTTC
TRBJ2-7	TRBD2	many	TRBV4-1	CASSWSGDEQYF	TGCGCCAGCAGCTGGAGCGGGGACGAGCAGTACTTC
TRBJ2-7	TRBD2	NA	TRBV7-2	CASSTGPSRGNSYEQYF	TGTGCCAGCAGTACCGGACCGTCGCGGGGGAACTCCTACGAGCAGTACTTC
TRBJ2-1	NA	many	TRBV29-1	CSVEDRPPTLNEQFF	TGCAGCGTTGAAGATCGACCCCCCACCCTCAATGAGCAGTTCTTC
TRBJ2-5	NA	many	TRBV24-1	CAPYCRAQETQYF	TGTGCCCCCTACTGCAGGGCCCAAGAGACCCAGTACTTC
TRBJ1-1	NA	NA	TRBV3-1	CASSQLRNTEAFF	TGTGCCAGCAGCCAATTACGGAACACTGAAGCTTTCTTT
TRBJ2-5	TRBD2	many	TRBV7-9	CASSPGLAMETQYF	TGTGCCAGCAGCCCCGGACTAGCGATGGAGACCCAGTACTTC
TRBJ2-7	NA	many	TRBV11-2	CASSFGQIYEQYF	TGTGCCAGCAGCTTTGGGCAAATCTACGAGCAGTACTTC
TRBJ2-5	TRBD2	many	TRBV6-1	CASSEAGGTWETQYF	TGTGCCAGCAGTGAAGCGGGAGGGACGTGGGAGACCCAGTACTTC
TRBJ2-7	NA	many	TRBV20-1	CSASEQGFSYEQYF	TGCAGTGCTAGCGAACAGGGATTCTCCTACGAGCAGTACTTC
TRBJ2-3	NA	many	TRBV2	CASSLTSARDTQYF	TGTGCCAGCAGTTTAACCAGCGCTAGGGATACGCAGTATTTT
TRBJ2-3	NA	many	TRBV6-5	CASSYSGSPPLDTQYF	TGTGCCAGCAGTTACTCGGGGAGCCCCCCCTTAGATACGCAGTATTTT
TRBJ1-2	NA	many	TRBV28	CASSFGGGYTF	TGTGCCAGCAGTTTTGGGGGGGGCTACACCTTC
TRBJ2-1	NA	medium-sized	TRBV7-9	CASSPRGPDEQFF	TGTGCCAGCAGCCCCCGAGGGCCTGATGAGCAGTTCTTC
TRBJ2-6	NA	many	TRBV2	CASKGLLASGANVLTF	TGTGCCAGCAAGGGACTGCTCGCCTCTGGGGCCAACGTCCTGACTTTC
TRBJ2-1	NA	many	TRBV12-3/TRBV12-4	CASSIRRRGGPYNEQFF	TGTGCCAGCAGTATTCGGCGTAGAGGGGGGCCCTACAATGAGCAGTTCTTC
TRBJ2-1	NA	many	TRBV6-5	CASSYLSSLAYNEQFF	TGTGCCAGCAGTTACTTATCGAGTCTAGCCTACAATGAGCAGTTCTTC
TRBJ2-2	TRBD1	many	TRBV4-1	CASSQGPGQGVTGELFF	TGCGCCAGCAGCCAAGGTCCGGGACAGGGTGTCACCGGGGAGCTGTTTTTT
TRBJ2-1	NA	many	TRBV20-1	CSAPRLSSYNEQFF	TGCAGTGCTCCGAGACTAAGCTCCTACAATGAGCAGTTCTTC
TRBJ1-4	TRBD1	many	TRBV20-1	CSARSRQGGEKLFF	TGCAGTGCTCGATCGAGACAGGGAGGTGAAAAACTGTTTTTT
TRBJ2-5	NA	many	TRBV7-7	CASSSTGETQYF	TGTGCTAGCAGCTCCACAGGGGAGACCCAGTACTTC
TRBJ1-2	NA	many	TRBV4-3	CASSLQGQVGGYTF	TGCGCCAGCAGCCTTCAAGGGCAGGTAGGAGGCTACACCTTC
TRBJ1-2	NA	many	TRBV28	CASSPPGPRTRYTF	TGTGCCAGCAGTCCCCCCGGGCCCCGGACCCGCTACACCTTC
TRBJ2-5	TRBD2	many	TRBV5-4	CASSSKRGLETQYF	TGTGCCAGCAGCTCTAAGCGGGGGTTGGAGACCCAGTACTTC
TRBJ2-5	NA	many	TRBV7-8	CASSSTTGHETQYF	TGTGCCAGCAGCTCAACTACAGGGCACGAGACCCAGTACTTC
TRBJ2-4	NA	few	TRBV7-9	CASSLSPGLDKNIQYF	TGTGCCAGCAGCTTAAGTCCGGGGTTGGACAAAAACATTCAGTACTTC